These 10 T cell receptor beta chains share one sample of origin, sequenced in a study of Graves' ophthalmopathy and Graves' hyperthyroidism. RNA transcripts were the template, and TCR beta CDR3 regions were amplified from them. HTBI-primed first-round RT-PCR preceded second-round multiplex PCR. From the multiplex PCR reads, TCRdb called clonotypes with MiXCR, one entry per CDR3 protein. The sample holds a few hundred thousand distinct CDR3 sequences, around 20% seen once. The specimen was peripheral blood. The receptor set was obtained from a woman between 18 and 29 years old with Graves' ophthalmopathy.

The table lists this clonotype with many counts. The chain joins TRBV7-9 to TRBJ2-7; a possible D gene is TRBD1 (6 bases). Germline values: CDR1 SEHNR, CDR2 FQNEAQ (reference sequence). The CDR3 extends over 15 amino acids. Trimming took 6 bases from V and 0 from J, leaving 15 bases between them. The CDR3 coding sequence is TGTGCCAGCAGTTTCCCCCGGGACAACTCCTACGAGCAGTACTTC. Its protein is CASSFPRDNSYEQYF. The variable domain in full, with the rest retrieved from reference TRBV7-9 and TRBJ2-7, is DTGVSQNPRHKITKRGQNVTFRCDPISEHNRLYWYRQTLGQGPEFLTYFQNEAQLEKSRLLSDRFSAERPKGSFSTLEIQRTEQGDSAMYLCASSFPRDNSYEQYFGPGTRLTVT.

This clonotype was observed at least ten times. The rearrangement joins TRBV28 to TRBJ2-7; 10 bases map to TRBD2. The CDR3 spans 14 residues. J gave up 2 bases and V 6 bases, and 4 bases lay outside the gene matches. CDR1 and CDR2 (germline): MDHEN, SYDVKM. In DNA, the CDR3 is TGTGCCAGCAGAATAGCGGGAGGAACCTACGAGCAGTACTTC. Translating it yields CASRIAGGTYEQYF.

This clonotype occurred many times. The chain is built from TRBV6-1 and TRBJ2-7; D possibly matches TRBD1 or TRBD2 (6 bases each). The CDR3 totals 16 residues. Trimming shortened V by 2 bases and J by 4 bases, and 18 bases separated the two germline ends. Germline CDR1 MNHNS, CDR2 SASEGT. CDR3 DNA sequence: TGTGCCAGCAGTGAAAAGGGAGGTAGACAGGTTTACGAGCAGTACTTC. It encodes CASSEKGGRQVYEQYF.

This clonotype has a count of ten or more. V usage is TRBV11-2 and J usage is TRBJ1-1, with TRBD1 as a possible D gene (5 bases). V lost 6 bases and J lost 8, with 19 bases in between. This CDR3 spans 14 amino acids. Germline V gives CDR1 SGHAT, CDR2 FQNNGV. CDR3 in amino acids: CASRYGGTHAEAFF. CDR3 DNA sequence: TGTGCCAGCAGATACGGAGGGACCCACGCGGAAGCTTTCTTT.

This clonotype was recorded only once. The chain combines TRBV11-2 with TRBJ2-7; 12 bases align to TRBD2. The CDR3 sequence is 16 residues long. CDR1 is SGHAT and CDR2 is FQNNGV in the germline V gene. The trim removed 0 bases at V and 5 bases at J, leaving 5 bases unmatched. CDR3 DNA sequence: TGTGCCAGCAGCTTAGACCCTAGCGGGAGGGGCCACGAGCAGTACTTC. Translation gives CASSLDPSGRGHEQYF.

The table lists this clonotype with many counts. V gene TRBV6-2 or TRBV6-3 combines with J gene TRBJ2-5, with 12 bases aligning to TRBD2. Germline CDR1 and CDR2: MNHEY and SVGEGT. Germline trimming cut 2 bases from V and 5 bases from J; bases unmatched to any gene: 9. The CDR3 is 17 residues long. The CDR3 region has the DNA TGTGCCAGCAGTTACGCCGCGACTAGCGGGGGCGTTGAGACCCAGTACTTC. The encoded protein is CASSYAATSGGVETQYF.

This clonotype has a count of ten or more. The chain couples TRBV28 to TRBJ1-1, with a tentative D call TRBD1 (6 bases). Germline lookup yields CDR1 MDHEN and CDR2 SYDVKM. This CDR3 has 14 amino acids. V was pared by 3 bases and J by 4 bases, with 12 bases between. The CDR3 bases are TGTGCCAGCAGTTTGAGGGGGGAGGCCACTGAAGCTTTCTTT. Protein: CASSLRGEATEAFF.

This clonotype was detected ten times or more. The V gene is TRBV6-2 or TRBV6-3, the J gene TRBJ1-1; a possible D gene is TRBD1 (5 bases). Trimming removed 6 bases from V and 8 bases from J, with 22 bases in between. Germline V CDR1 and CDR2: MNHEY, SVGEGT. The CDR3 runs to 15 residues. CDR3 sequence (DNA): TGTGCCAGCAGCCCCCCCAGGGTACCCGTGGGGGAAGCTTTCTTT. The encoded protein is CASSPPRVPVGEAFF.

This clonotype has a count of ten or more. This chain joins TRBV7-2 and TRBJ2-7, with TRBD2 identical over 11 bases. The ends lost 3 bases at V and 6 bases at J; junction bases unmatched: 10. Germline-derived CDR1 and CDR2 are SGHTA and FQGNSA. The CDR3 consists of 16 residues. The DNA for the CDR3 is TGTGCCAGCAGCTTTCCATTACTAGCGGGAGACAGCGAGCAGTACTTC. Translation: CASSFPLLAGDSEQYF.

This clonotype has ten or more counts. The V and J genes are TRBV6-2 or TRBV6-3 and TRBJ2-2, with 10 bases matching TRBD2. The CDR3 runs to 17 residues. Germline loops: CDR1 MNHEY, CDR2 SVGEGT. Unmatched junction bases numbered 6, after V lost 2 bases and J lost 3 bases. This CDR3 is CASSYGLAGAYTGELFF. The CDR3 bases are TGTGCCAGCAGTTACGGGCTAGCGGGGGCCTACACCGGGGAGCTGTTTTTT.